Detailed here is one TCR beta chain. Profiled with immunoSEQ multiplex PCR; TCRdb holds only in-frame clones, not every one. The sample shows 45,000 to 65,000 clones, roughly 89% of them seen only once. V lost 1 base to trimming and J lost 2 bases; unmatched junction nucleotides: 2. This CDR3 comprises 14 residues. Germline CDR1 MNHEY, CDR2 SVGEGT. These data originate in a study of blood T cell repertoires in COVID-19. At the level of the study: COVID-19 samples collected from the United States, Italy and Spain covered acute and convalescent phases.

This chain connects TRBV6-2 or TRBV6-3 to TRBJ2-7; 7 bases are shared with TRBD2. The TCR sequence derives from a human donor in a cohort sampled during active COVID-19. Material: peripheral blood. CDR3 amino acids: CASSYWGGPYEQYF. In DNA form, the CDR3 reads TGTGCCAGCAGTTACTGGGGGGGTCCCTACGAGCAGTACTTC.